There are many counts of the clone carrying this T cell receptor beta chain. The antigen is undetermined. The CDR3 is 15 residues long. With 6 bases clipped from V and 2 bases from J, the junction kept 8 bases outside the gene matches. Looked up from germline, CDR1 is DFQATT and CDR2 is SNEGSKA (reference sequence). From the 5' RACE reads, TCRdb called clonotypes with MiXCR, one entry per CDR3 protein. The table shows approximately 630,000 distinct CDR3 sequences, with about 7.6% occurring only once. The source of the sample is a study of identical twins. Findings of the study overall: The models systematically underestimated how much out-of-frame TCR alpha was shared in monozygotic twins.

This sample also belongs to another study, concerning yellow fever vaccine responses in identical twins.

The material sequenced was PBMCs. The chain combines TRBV20-1 with TRBJ1-1; 11 nucleotides agree with TRBD1. This TCR came from a woman aged 18-29 years in good health. The CDR3 DNA sequence: TGCAGTGCCGGGACAGGGGGTTGGCCAAACACTGAAGCTTTCTTT. This encodes CSAGTGGWPNTEAFF.